The text below deals with one T cell receptor (beta chain). Antigen: not known. The V gene lost 6 bases and the J gene lost 7 bases, with 16 bases spanning the gap. The CDR3 loop spans 15 amino acids. This specimen belongs to a study of identical twins. Study results and limitations: There were fewer insertions in abundant cord blood beta clonotypes, but memory repertoires showed no such pattern.

TCRdb re-derived calls from the 5' RACE reads in MiXCR, one entry per CDR3 protein. This table holds some 590,000 distinct CDR3 sequences, 9.6% found once. These same data were also listed under a study on yellow fever vaccine responses in identical twins. That report notes: Among the twins, the vaccine T cell response reportedly seemed partly convergent and partly personalized.

The chain recombines TRBV12-3 or TRBV12-4 with TRBJ1-6; D perhaps matches TRBD1 (5 bases). Sequences were obtained from PBMCs. The clonotype originates from a woman aged 18-35 years in good health. The CDR3: CASSHSGLQNSPLHF. Here the CDR3 DNA reads TGTGCCAGCAGCCACTCGGGGCTACAGAATTCACCCCTCCACTTT.